Described below is a single T cell receptor beta chain sequence and its context. Its target is unknown. The source of the sample is a study of naive and memory T cell subsets. Study outcomes and limitations: Naive repertoires, especially CD8, held a few larger clonotypes, possibly memory cells re-expressing CD45RA. No ground truth validated the naive and memory repertoire findings. TCR abundance followed a power law differing between naive and memory subsets.

After CD4 positive bead selection, the CD4-negative fraction gave CD8 T cells. V lost 6 bases to trimming and J lost 1 base, with 13 bases between them. This CDR3 has 14 residues. Two oligonucleotides, mixed equimolar, formed the beta constant-region primer covering TRBC1 and TRBC2. The ligated cDNA underwent four PCR rounds using SP2 and nested alpha and beta constant-region primers. TCRdb independently ran MiXCR on the UMI-ligation and nested PCR reads; one entry per CDR3 protein. This table has more than 95,000 distinct CDR3 sequences, 14% appearing once. Specimen: naive CD8+ T cells from blood. This TCR came from a human donor in good health. The chain couples TRBV12-3 or TRBV12-4 to TRBJ2-7; the D is unclear. CDR3 sequence reads: CASRLSRESYEQYF. The CDR3 region has the DNA TGTGCCAGCAGACTATCCAGAGAGTCCTACGAGCAGTACTTC.